This T cell receptor beta chain was documented in a study of blood T cell repertoires in COVID-19. Study details: Some COVID-19 samples were acute and others convalescent; all came from the United States, Italy and Spain. The analysed material was cDNA or gDNA that came from T cells, B-cell-depleted T cells, or PBMCs.

The authors' processing: Amplification of reference gene primers was used by the study to estimate nucleated cell counts. TCRdb's copy holds only in-frame clones and misses some; the assay was immunoSEQ multiplex PCR. D and trimming were read from the DNA, whereas the V and J calls and clone size are those reported in that table. The sample yields 300,000 to 450,000 clones, over 85% seen once. Trimming stripped 6 bases from V and 9 bases from J, with 9 bases between. Germline loops: CDR1 MNHEY, CDR2 SVGAGI. The CDR3 is 12 amino acids. The rearrangement joins TRBV6-5 to TRBJ1-6; D not certain. The specimen was peripheral blood. The receptor's source is a woman aged 55-69 years with COVID-19, enrolled during active disease. In DNA, the CDR3 is TGTGCCAGCAGGAGACGAGGTTCACCCCTCCACTTT. Protein product: CASRRRGSPLHF.